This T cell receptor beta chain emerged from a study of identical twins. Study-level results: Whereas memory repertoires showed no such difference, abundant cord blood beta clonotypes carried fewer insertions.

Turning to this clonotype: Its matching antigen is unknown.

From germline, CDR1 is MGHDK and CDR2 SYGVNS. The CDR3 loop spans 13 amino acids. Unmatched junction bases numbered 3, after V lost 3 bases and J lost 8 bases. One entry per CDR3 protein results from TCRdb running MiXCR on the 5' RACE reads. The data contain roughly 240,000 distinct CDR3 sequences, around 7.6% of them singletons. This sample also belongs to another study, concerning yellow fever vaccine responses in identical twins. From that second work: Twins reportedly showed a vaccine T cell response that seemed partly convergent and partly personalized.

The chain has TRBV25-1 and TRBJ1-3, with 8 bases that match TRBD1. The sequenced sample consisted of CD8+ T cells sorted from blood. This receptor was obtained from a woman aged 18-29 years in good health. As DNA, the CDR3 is TGTGCCAGCAGTGACCAGGGGGCCCACACCATATATTTT. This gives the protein CASSDQGAHTIYF.